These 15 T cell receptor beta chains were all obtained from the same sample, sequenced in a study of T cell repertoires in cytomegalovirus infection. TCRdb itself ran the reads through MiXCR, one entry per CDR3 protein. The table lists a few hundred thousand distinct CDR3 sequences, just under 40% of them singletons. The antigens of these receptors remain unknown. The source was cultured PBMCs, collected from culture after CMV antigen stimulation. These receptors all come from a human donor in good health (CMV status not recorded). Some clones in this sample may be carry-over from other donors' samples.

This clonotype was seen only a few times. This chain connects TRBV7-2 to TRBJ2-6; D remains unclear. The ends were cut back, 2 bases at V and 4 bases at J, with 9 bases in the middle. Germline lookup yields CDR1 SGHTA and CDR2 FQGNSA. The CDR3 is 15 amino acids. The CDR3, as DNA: TGTGCCAGCAGCTTAACAGCCACCGGGGCCAACGTCCTGACTTTC. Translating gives CASSLTATGANVLTF.

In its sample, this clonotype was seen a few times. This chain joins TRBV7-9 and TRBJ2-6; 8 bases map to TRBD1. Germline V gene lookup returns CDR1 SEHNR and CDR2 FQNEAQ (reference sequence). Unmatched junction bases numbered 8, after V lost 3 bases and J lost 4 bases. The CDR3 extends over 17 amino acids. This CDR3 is CASSFGRGLAGANVLTF. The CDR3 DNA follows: TGTGCCAGCAGCTTCGGCAGGGGGCTTGCCGGGGCCAACGTCCTGACTTTC.

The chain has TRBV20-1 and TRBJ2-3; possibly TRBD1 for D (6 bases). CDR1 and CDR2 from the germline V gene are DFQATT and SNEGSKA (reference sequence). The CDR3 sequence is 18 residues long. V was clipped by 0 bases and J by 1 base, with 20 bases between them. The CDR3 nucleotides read TGCAGTGCTAGAGATACCCGCATTGGGGGCCCTGGCACAGATACGCAGTATTTT. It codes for CSARDTRIGGPGTDTQYF.

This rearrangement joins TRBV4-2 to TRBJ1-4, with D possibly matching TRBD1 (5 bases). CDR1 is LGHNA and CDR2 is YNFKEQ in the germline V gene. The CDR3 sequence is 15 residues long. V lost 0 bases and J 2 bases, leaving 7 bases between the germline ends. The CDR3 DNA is TGTGCCAGCAGCCAAGATTGGGGGACTAATGAAAAACTGTTTTTT. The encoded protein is CASSQDWGTNEKLFF.

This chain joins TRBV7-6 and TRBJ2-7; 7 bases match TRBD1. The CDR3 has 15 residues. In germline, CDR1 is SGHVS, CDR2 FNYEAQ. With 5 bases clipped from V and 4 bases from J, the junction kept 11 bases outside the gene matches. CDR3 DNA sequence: TGTGCCAGCAGCCCCGGCGTAGGGGGCGGGTACGAGCAGTACTTC. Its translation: CASSPGVGGGYEQYF.

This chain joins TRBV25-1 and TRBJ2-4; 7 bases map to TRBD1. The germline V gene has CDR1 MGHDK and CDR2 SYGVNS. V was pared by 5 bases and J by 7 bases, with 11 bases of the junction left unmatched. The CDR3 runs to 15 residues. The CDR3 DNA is TGTGCCAGCAGTACCCGTCGACAGGGATGGAACATTCAGTACTTC. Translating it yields CASSTRRQGWNIQYF.

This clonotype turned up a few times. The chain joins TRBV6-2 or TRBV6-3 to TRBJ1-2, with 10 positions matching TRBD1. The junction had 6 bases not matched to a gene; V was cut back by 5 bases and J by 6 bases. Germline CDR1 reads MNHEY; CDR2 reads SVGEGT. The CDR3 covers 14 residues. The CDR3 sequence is CASSPGQGLDGYTF. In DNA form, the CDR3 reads TGTGCCAGCAGTCCGGGACAGGGGTTAGATGGCTACACCTTC.

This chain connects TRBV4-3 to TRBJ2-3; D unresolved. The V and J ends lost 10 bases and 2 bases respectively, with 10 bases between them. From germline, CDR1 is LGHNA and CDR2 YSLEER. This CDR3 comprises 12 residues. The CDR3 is CATPAVTDTQYF. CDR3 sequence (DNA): TGCGCCACCCCAGCAGTCACAGATACGCAGTATTTT.

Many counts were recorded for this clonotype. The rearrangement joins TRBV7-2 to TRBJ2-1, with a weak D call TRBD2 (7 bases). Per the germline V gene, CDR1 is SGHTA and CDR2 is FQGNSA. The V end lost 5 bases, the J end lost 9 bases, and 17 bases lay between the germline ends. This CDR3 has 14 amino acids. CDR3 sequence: CASSPLGGDGEQFF. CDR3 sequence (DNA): TGTGCCAGCAGCCCATTAGGGGGGGACGGTGAGCAGTTCTTC. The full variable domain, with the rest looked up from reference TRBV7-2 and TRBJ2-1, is GAGVSQSPSNKVTEKGKDVELRCDPISGHTALYWYRQSLGQGLEFLIYFQGNSAPDKSGLPSDRFSAERTGGSVSTLTIQRTQQEDSAVYLCASSPLGGDGEQFFGPGTRLTVL.

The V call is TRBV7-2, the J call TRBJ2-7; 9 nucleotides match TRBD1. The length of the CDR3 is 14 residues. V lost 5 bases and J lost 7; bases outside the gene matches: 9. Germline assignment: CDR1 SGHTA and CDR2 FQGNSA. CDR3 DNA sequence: TGTGCCAGCAGCCAACAGGGGGCAGTGGGGGAGCAGTACTTC. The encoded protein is CASSQQGAVGEQYF.

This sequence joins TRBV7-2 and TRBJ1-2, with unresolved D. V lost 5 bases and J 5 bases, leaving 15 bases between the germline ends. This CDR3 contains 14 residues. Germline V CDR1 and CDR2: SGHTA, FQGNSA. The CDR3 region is CASSTRRLIYGYTF. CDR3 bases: TGTGCCAGCAGCACACGACGACTGATATATGGCTACACCTTC.

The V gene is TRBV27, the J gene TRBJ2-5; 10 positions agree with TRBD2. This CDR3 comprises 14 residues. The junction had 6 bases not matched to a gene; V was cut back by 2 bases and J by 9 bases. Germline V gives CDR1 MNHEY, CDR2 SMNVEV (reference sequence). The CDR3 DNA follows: TGTGCCAGCAGTTTAGCAGCGGGAGGGCAGTCCCAGTACTTC. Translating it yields CASSLAAGGQSQYF.

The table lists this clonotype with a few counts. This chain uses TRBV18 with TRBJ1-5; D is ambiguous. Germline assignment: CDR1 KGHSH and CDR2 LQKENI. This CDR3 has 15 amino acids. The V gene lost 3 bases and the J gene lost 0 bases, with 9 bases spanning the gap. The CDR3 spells CASSPTTFSNQPQHF. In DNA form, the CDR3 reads TGTGCCAGCTCACCGACGACCTTTAGCAATCAGCCCCAGCATTTT. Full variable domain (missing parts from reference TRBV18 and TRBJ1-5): NAGVMQNPRHLVRRRGQEARLRCSPMKGHSHVYWYRQLPEEGLKFMVYLQKENIIDESGMPKERFSAEFPKEGPSILRIQQVVRGDSAAYFCASSPTTFSNQPQHFGDGTRLSIL.

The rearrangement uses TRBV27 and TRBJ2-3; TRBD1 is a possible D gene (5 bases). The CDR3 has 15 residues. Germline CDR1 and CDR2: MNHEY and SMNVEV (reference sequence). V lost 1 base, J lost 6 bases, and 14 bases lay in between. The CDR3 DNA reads TGTGCCAGCAGTTTATTAGGGGCGCGTTCTGATACGCAGTATTTT. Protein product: CASSLLGARSDTQYF.

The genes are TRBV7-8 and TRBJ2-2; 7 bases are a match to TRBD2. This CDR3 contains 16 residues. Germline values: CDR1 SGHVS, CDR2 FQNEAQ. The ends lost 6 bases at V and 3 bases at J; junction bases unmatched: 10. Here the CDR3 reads CASSSRGVRDTGELFF. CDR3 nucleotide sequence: TGTGCCAGCAGTTCTCGGGGGGTGCGGGACACCGGGGAGCTGTTTTTT.